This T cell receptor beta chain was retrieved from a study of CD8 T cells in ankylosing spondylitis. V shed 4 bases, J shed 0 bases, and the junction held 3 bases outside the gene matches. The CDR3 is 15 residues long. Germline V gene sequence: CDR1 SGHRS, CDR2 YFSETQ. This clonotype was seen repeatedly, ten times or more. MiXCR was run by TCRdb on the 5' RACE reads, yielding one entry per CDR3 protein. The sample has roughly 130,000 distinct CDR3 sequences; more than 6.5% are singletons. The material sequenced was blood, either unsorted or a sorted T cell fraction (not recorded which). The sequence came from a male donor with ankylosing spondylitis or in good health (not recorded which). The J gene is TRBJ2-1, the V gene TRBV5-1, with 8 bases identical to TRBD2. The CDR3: CASSPGTSSYNEQFF. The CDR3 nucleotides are TGCGCCAGCAGCCCGGGGACTAGCTCCTACAATGAGCAGTTCTTC. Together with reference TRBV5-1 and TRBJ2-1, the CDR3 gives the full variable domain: KAGVTQTPRYLIKTRGQQVTLSCSPISGHRSVSWYQQTPGQGLQFLFEYFSETQRNKGNFPGRFSGRQFSNSRSEMNVSTLELGDSALYLCASSPGTSSYNEQFFGPGTRLTVL.